This TCR beta chain was profiled in a study of Tregs in tolerant kidney transplant recipients. Overall study findings and caveats: Activated donor B cell expansion appeared to reveal the most relevant donor-specific TCRbeta repertoire.

Sequenced by immunoSEQ multiplex PCR; TCRdb stores in-frame clones only, minus some. The table records about 240,000 clones, roughly four fifths of them present only once. Thawed PBMCs were FACS-sorted into unstimulated CD4+CD25+CD127- regulatory T cells, CD4+CD25- non-regulatory cells, CD4 and CD8 cells. On this clone: The antigen is not known.

This receptor was taken from a human donor in good health. Sequenced material: CD4+ T cells from blood.

CDR3 DNA sequence: TGTGCCAGCAGCTCCTCCGGGACTCTGAACACTGAAGCTTTCTTT. Translating it yields CASSSSGTLNTEAFF. The rearrangement joins TRBV5-4 to TRBJ1-1; a possible D gene is TRBD1 (5 bases). V was clipped by 3 bases and J by 0 bases, with 12 bases between them. Germline-derived CDR1 and CDR2 are SGHNT and YYREEE (reference sequence). The CDR3 extends over 15 amino acids.